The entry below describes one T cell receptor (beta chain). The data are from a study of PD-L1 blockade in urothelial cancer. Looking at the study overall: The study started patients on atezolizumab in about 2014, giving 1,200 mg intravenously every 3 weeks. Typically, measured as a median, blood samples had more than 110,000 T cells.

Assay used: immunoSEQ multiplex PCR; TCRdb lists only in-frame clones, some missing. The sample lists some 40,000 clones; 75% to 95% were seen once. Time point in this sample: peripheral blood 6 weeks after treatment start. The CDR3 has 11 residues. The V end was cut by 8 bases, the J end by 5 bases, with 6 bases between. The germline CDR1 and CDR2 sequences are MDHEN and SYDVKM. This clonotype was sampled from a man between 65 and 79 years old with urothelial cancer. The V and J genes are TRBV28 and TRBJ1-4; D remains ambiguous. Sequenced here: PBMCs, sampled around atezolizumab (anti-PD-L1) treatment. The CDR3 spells CASEANEKLFF. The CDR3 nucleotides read TGTGCCAGCGAGGCGAATGAAAAACTGTTTTTT.